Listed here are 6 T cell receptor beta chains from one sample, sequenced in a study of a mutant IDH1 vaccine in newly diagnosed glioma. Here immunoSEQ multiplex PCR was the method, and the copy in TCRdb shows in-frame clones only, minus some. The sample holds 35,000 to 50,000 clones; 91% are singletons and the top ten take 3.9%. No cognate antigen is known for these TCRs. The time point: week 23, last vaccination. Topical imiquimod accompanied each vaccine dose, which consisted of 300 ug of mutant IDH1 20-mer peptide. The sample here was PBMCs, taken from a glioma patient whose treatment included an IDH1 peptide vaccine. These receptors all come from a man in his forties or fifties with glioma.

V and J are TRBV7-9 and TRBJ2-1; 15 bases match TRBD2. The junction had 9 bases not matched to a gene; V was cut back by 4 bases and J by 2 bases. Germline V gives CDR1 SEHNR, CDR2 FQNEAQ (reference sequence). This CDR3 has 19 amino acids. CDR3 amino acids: CASSWVPGLAGGAYNEQFF. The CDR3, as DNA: TGTGCCAGCAGCTGGGTCCCCGGACTAGCGGGAGGGGCCTACAATGAGCAGTTCTTC.

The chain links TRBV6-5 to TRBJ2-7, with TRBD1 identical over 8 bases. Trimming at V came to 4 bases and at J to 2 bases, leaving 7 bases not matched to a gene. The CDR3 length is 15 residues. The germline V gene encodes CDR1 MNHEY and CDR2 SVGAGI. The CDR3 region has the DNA TGTGCCAGCAGTTCTACCGGGACAGGACCCTACGAGCAGTACTTC. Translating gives CASSSTGTGPYEQYF.

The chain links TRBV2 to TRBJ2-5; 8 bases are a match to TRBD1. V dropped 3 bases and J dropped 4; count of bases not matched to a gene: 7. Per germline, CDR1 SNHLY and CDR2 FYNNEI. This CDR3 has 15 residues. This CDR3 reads CASSDDRGSGETQYF. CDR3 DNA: TGTGCCAGCAGTGACGACAGGGGATCGGGAGAGACCCAGTACTTC.

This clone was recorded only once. For the CDR3, the DNA is TGTGCCAGCACCCTATATGGAACAGGGACGGACACTGAAGCTTTCTTT. Its translation is CASTLYGTGTDTEAFF. The V and J genes are TRBV28 and TRBJ1-1; maybe TRBD1 (6 bases). The V and J ends lost 7 bases and 3 bases respectively, with 21 bases between them. The germline V gene encodes CDR1 MDHEN and CDR2 SYDVKM. The length of the CDR3 is 16 residues.

CDR3 in amino acids: CASSEVGGASYGYTF. As DNA, the CDR3 is TGTGCCAGCAGTGAAGTAGGGGGCGCGTCCTATGGCTACACCTTC. The V call is TRBV2, the J call TRBJ1-2; TRBD1 matches 7 bases. With V trimmed by 1 base and J by 4 bases, 6 bases remained unmatched. Germline V CDR1 and CDR2: SNHLY, FYNNEI. This CDR3 contains 15 residues.

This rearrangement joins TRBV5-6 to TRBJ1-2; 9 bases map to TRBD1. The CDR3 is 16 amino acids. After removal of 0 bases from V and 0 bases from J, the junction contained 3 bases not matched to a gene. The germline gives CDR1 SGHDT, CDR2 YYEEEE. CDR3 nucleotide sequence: TGTGCCAGCAGCTTGGGAGGGACAGGGCCTAACTATGGCTACACCTTC. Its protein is CASSLGGTGPNYGYTF. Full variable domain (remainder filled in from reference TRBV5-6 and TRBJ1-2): DAGVTQSPTHLIKTRGQQVTLRCSPKSGHDTVSWYQQALGQGPQFIFQYYEEEERQRGNFPDRFSGHQFPNYSSELNVNALLLGDSALYLCASSLGGTGPNYGYTFGSGTRLTVV.